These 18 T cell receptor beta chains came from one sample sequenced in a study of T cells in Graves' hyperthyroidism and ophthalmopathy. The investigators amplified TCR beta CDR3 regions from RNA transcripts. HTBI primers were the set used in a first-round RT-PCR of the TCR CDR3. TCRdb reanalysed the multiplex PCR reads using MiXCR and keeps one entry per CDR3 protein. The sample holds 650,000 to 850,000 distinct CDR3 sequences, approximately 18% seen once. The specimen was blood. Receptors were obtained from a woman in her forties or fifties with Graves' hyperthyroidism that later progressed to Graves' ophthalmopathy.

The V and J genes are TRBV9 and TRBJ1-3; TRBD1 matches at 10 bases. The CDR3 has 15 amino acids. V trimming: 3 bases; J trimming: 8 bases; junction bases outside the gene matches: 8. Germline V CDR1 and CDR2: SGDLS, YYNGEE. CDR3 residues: CASSAGGQGFDTIYF. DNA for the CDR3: TGTGCCAGCAGCGCAGGGGGACAGGGGTTTGACACCATATATTTT.

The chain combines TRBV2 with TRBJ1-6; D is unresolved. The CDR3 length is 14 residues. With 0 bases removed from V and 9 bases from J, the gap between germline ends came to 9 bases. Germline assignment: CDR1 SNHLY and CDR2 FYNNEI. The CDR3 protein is CASSEALTVSPLHF. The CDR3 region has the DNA TGTGCCAGCAGTGAAGCGCTCACCGTTTCACCCCTCCACTTT.

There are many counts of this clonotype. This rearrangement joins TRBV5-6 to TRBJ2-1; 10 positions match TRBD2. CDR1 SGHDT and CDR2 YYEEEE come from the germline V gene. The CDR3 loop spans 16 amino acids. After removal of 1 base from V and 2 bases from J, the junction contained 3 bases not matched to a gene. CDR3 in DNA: TGTGCCAGCAGCTTGCTAGCGGGGGACACCTACAATGAGCAGTTCTTC. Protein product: CASSLLAGDTYNEQFF.

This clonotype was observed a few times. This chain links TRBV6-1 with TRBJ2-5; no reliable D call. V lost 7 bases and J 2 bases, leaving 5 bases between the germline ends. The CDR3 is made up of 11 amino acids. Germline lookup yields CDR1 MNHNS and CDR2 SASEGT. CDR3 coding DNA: TGTGCCAGCATAGGACAAGAGACCCAGTACTTC. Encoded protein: CASIGQETQYF.

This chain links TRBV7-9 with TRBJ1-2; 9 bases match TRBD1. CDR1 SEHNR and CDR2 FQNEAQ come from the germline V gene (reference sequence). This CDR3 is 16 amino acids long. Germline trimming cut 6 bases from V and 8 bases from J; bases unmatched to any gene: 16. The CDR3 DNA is TGTGCCAGCAGACATCTGGGACAGGGATTTGTACGGGGCTACACCTTC. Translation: CASRHLGQGFVRGYTF.

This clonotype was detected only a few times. In DNA, the CDR3 is TGTGCCACCAGCAGAGATCAGGGGCTTGGAAACACCATATATTTT. This encodes CATSRDQGLGNTIYF. The chain carries TRBV15 and TRBJ1-3; maybe TRBD1 (6 bases). Trimming took 0 bases from V and 3 from J, leaving 9 bases between them. Germline V lookup: CDR1 LNHNV, CDR2 YYDKDF (reference sequence). CDR3 length: 15 amino acids.

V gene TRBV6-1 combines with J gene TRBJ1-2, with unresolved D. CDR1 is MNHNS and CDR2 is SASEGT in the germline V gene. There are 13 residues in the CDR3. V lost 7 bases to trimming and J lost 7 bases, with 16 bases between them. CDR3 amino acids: CASTPNSSGGYTF. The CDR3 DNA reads TGTGCCAGCACTCCTAACTCATCAGGTGGCTACACCTTC.

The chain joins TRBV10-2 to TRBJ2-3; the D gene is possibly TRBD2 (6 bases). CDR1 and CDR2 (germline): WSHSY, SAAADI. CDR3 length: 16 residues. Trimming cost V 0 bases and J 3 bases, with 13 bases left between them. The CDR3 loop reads CASSESRLARTDTQYF. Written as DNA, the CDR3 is TGCGCCAGCAGTGAGTCGCGTCTAGCGAGGACAGATACGCAGTATTTT.

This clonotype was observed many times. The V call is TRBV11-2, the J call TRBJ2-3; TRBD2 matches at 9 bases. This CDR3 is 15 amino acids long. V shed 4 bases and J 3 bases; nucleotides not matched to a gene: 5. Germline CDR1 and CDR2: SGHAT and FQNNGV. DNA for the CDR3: TGTGCCAGCAGCTATAGCGGGGGCCGGACAGATACGCAGTATTTT. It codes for CASSYSGGRTDTQYF. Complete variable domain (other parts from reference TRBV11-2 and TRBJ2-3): EAGVAQSPRYKIIEKRQSVAFWCNPISGHATLYWYQQILGQGPKLLIQFQNNGVVDDSQLPKDRFSAERLKGVDSTLKIQPAKLEDSAVYLCASSYSGGRTDTQYFGPGTRLTVL.

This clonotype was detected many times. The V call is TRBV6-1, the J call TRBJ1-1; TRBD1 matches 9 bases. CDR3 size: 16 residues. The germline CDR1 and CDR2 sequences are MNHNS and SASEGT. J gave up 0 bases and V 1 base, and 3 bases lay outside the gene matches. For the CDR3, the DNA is TGTGCCAGCAGTGAAGTGACAGGGGGATTGAACACTGAAGCTTTCTTT. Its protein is CASSEVTGGLNTEAFF.

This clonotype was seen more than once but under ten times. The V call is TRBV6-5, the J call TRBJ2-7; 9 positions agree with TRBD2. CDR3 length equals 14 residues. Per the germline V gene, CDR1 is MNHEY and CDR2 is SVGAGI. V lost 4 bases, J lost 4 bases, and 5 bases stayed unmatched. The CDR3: CASSLSGGRYEQYF. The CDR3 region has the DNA TGTGCCAGCAGTTTAAGCGGGGGGAGGTACGAGCAGTACTTC.

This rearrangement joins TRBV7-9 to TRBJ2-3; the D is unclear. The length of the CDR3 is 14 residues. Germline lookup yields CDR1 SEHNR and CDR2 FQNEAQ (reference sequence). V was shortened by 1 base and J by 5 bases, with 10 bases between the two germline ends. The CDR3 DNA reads TGTGCCAGCAGCTTAGTGGCCAGTCGAGATACGCAGTATTTT. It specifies CASSLVASRDTQYF.

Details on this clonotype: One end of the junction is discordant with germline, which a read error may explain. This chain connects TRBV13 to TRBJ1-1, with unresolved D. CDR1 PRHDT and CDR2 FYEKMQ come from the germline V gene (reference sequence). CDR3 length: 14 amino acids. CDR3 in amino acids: CAGSLVPINTEAFF. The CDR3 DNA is TGTGCCGGCAGCTTAGTCCCGATTAACACTGAAGCTTTCTTT.

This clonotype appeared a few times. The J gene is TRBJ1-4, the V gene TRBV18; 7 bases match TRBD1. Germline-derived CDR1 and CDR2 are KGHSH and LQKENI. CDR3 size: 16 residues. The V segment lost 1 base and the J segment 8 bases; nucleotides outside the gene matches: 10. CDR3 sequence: CASSPLTGRGSEKLFF. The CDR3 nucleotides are TGTGCCAGCTCACCACTGACGGGCAGGGGGAGCGAAAAACTGTTTTTT.

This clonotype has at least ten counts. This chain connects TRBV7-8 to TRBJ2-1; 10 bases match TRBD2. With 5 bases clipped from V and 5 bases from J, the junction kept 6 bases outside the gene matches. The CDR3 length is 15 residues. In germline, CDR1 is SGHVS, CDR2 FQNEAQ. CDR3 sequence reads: CASSTRTSGNNEQFF. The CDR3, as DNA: TGTGCCAGCAGCACGCGGACTAGCGGAAACAATGAGCAGTTCTTC.

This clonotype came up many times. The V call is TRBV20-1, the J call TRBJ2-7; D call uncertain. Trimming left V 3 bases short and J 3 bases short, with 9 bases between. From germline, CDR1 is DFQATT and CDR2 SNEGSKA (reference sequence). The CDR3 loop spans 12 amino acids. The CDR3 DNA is TGCAGTGCTAGCGAAAGTCACTACGAGCAGTACTTC. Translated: CSASESHYEQYF.

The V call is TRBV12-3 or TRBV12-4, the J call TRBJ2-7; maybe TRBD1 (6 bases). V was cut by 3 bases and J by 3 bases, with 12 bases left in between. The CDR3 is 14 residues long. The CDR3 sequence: CASSLGHSLYEQYF. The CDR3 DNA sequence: TGTGCCAGCAGTTTGGGACACTCCCTCTACGAGCAGTACTTC.

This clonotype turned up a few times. The CDR3 DNA reads as TGTGCCAGCAGTTACGTCGGGGGGGAGCTGTTTTTT. Its protein product is CASSYVGGELFF. The chain couples TRBV6-5 to TRBJ2-2, with D hard to call. The V end lost 2 bases, the J end lost 8 bases, and 6 bases lay between the germline ends. Germline loops: CDR1 MNHEY, CDR2 SVGAGI. The CDR3 covers 12 residues.